The TCR beta chain described here comes from a study of shared clonotypes between healthy human individuals. General study points: Shared across a few donors were around 5% of the naive CD4 clonotypes. Richness estimates generally favored naive over memory subsets.

A word on this clone: Its antigen is unknown.

Clones were read by immunoSEQ multiplex PCR, and TCRdb kept only the in-frame ones, dropping some. The sample has over 850,000 clones; about 84% are singletons. From germline, CDR1 is SNHLY and CDR2 FYNNEI. V shed 6 bases and J shed 4 bases, with 19 bases lying between them. The CDR3 is made up of 16 amino acids. Negatively enriched CD4+ T cells were divided by CD45RA into naive and memory. Sequencing was performed on memory CD4+ T cells from PBMCs. Subset of the sample: CD45RA-negative fraction. This clonotype was sampled from a man aged 18 to 35 in good health. Some clones in this sample may be carry-over from other donors' samples. The genes are TRBV2 and TRBJ1-5; TRBD1 might be the D (6 bases). CDR3 sequence: CASRGGSGSRNQPQHF. As DNA, the CDR3 is TGTGCCAGCAGAGGGGGGTCGGGTTCGCGTAATCAGCCCCAGCATTTT.